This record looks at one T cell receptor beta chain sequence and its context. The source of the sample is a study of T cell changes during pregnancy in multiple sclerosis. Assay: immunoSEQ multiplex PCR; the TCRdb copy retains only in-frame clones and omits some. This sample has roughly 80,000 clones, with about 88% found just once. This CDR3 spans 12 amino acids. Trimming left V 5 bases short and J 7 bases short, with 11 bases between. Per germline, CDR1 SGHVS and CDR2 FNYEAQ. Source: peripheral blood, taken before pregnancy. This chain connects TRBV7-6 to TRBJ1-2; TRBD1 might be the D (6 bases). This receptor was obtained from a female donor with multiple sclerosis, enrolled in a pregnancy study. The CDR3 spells CASSAYRVGYTF. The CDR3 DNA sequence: TGTGCCAGCAGCGCCTACAGGGTTGGCTACACCTTC.